Reported below is one TCR beta chain. Assay used: immunoSEQ multiplex PCR; TCRdb lists only in-frame clones, some missing. The sample lists about 92,000 clones; around 86% were seen once. This entry is derived from a study of glioma-infiltrating T cells after dendritic cell vaccination. The CDR3 loop spans 15 amino acids. V lost 2 bases, J lost 0 bases, and 11 bases lay in between. Per germline, CDR1 SGHTA and CDR2 FQGTGA. The chain joins TRBV7-3 to TRBJ2-7; TRBD2 might be the D (5 bases). This clonotype was sampled from a human donor with glioblastoma. The sequenced sample was blood, obtained before dendritic cell vaccination. CDR3 DNA sequence: TGTGCCAGCAGCTTAGGCGGCGGAGGCTCCTACGAGCAGTACTTC. As protein: CASSLGGGGSYEQYF.